These T cell receptor beta chains were read from a single sample in a study of metastatic and nonmetastatic thyroid tumors. TCRdb reassembled clones from the PCR reads with MiXCR. The table records roughly 81,000 clones, 8.6% of them present only once. The source material was blood. The receptors come from a female donor with papillary thyroid cancer or a benign thyroid nodule (not recorded which). Some clones in this sample may be carry-over from other donors' samples. CDR3s include the opening cysteine and the closing phenylalanine or tryptophan. D genes are given only for firm matches. Not every row has a clone size; where given, it reads once, few, many or a size class.

D gene,J gene,V gene,clone size,CDR3 DNA,CDR3 protein
NA,TRBJ2-7,TRBV7-7,few,TGTGCCAGCAGCTTAGGGGCAGGCTACGAGCAGTACTTC,CASSLGAGYEQYF
NA,TRBJ1-4,TRBV5-1,few,TGCGCCAGCAGCGTCCGGACAGTGGGGGGTGAAAAACTGTTTTTT,CASSVRTVGGEKLFF
TRBD1,TRBJ2-7,TRBV4-1,many,TGCGCCAGCAGCCAAGATGGAACAGGGGGCGAGCAGTACTTC,CASSQDGTGGEQYF
NA,TRBJ2-7,TRBV20-1,NA,TGCAGTGCCCAGAGGTATGCACGGACCTACGAGCAGTACTTC,CSAQRYARTYEQYF
TRBD1,TRBJ2-7,TRBV6-1,many,TGTGCCAGCAGCGGGACAGGGGAAAGCGACGAGCAGTACTTC,CASSGTGESDEQYF
NA,TRBJ2-5,TRBV7-8,many,TGTGCCAGCAGCTTAAAAGAGACCCAGTACTTC,CASSLKETQYF
TRBD1,TRBJ1-2,TRBV19,many,TGTGCCAGTAACACCATGGACAGGGCGGGGAGCTATGGCTACACCTTC,CASNTMDRAGSYGYTF
NA,TRBJ1-1,TRBV7-9,few,TGTGCCAGCAGCTTAGATATGAACACTGAAGCTTTCTTT,CASSLDMNTEAFF
NA,TRBJ1-1,TRBV5-6,NA,TGTGCCAGCGGAACAGGGACCACTGAAGCTTTCTTT,CASGTGTTEAFF
NA,TRBJ1-6,TRBV27,few,TGTGCCGGCACCCCCGTCTTCTATAATTCACCCCTCCACTTT,CAGTPVFYNSPLHF
NA,TRBJ2-5,TRBV5-4,NA,TGTGCCAGCAGCCATAGCGAGACTCAAGAGACCCAGTACTTC,CASSHSETQETQYF
TRBD2,TRBJ2-1,TRBV10-2,many,TGCGCCAGCAGTGAGAATAGCGGGGCTTACAATGAGCAGTTCTTC,CASSENSGAYNEQFF
NA,TRBJ1-5,TRBV20-1,once,TGCAGTGCTAGAGGTACAACAGGACTCAATCAGCCCAAGCATTTT,CSARGTTGLNQPKHF
NA,TRBJ1-2,TRBV9,NA,TGTGCCAGCAGCGTAGCGAGAGAGGGCGGCTACACCTTC,CASSVAREGGYTF
TRBD1,TRBJ1-1,TRBV6-1,many,TGTGCCAGTACAGGGGGGGATACTGAAGCTTTCTTT,CASTGGDTEAFF
NA,TRBJ1-2,TRBV5-5,few,TGTGCCAGCAGCCGGGAGGCAGGGTCGAGCTATGGCTACACCTTC,CASSREAGSSYGYTF
NA,TRBJ2-7,TRBV30,many,TGTGCCTGGAGTATCTCGGGGAGGACCTACGAGCAGTACTTC,CAWSISGRTYEQYF
TRBD1,TRBJ1-2,TRBV30,NA,TGTGCCTGGAGCCTAAGACCGGGACAGGGGGACTATGGCTACACCTTC,CAWSLRPGQGDYGYTF
TRBD1,TRBJ1-1,TRBV4-1,NA,TGCGCCAGCAGCCAAGGACAGGGGGTTTTGAACACTGAAGCTTTCTTT,CASSQGQGVLNTEAFF
NA,TRBJ2-3,TRBV20-1,many,TGCAGTGCTAGAGATACCCAGGGGGGGGACACAGATACGCAGTATTTT,CSARDTQGGDTDTQYF
NA,TRBJ1-2,TRBV7-2,many,TGTGCCAGCAGCACCCCCATGGTGGGCTATGGCTACACCTTC,CASSTPMVGYGYTF
NA,TRBJ1-1,TRBV20-1,many,TGCAGTGCAAGGATTGTGCAGGGAATTAAAAGTATGAACACTGAAGCTTTCTTT,CSARIVQGIKSMNTEAFF
TRBD1,TRBJ2-3,TRBV5-1,many,TGCGCCAGCAGCGATAGGACAGGGTACACAGATACGCAGTATTTT,CASSDRTGYTDTQYF
TRBD1,TRBJ1-5,TRBV6-1,many,TGTGCCAGCAGTGAAAGCCCGGACAGGGGTGGTCAGCCCCAGCATTTT,CASSESPDRGGQPQHF
NA,TRBJ2-3,TRBV30,many,TGTGCCTGGACGACCGGGAGTTACACAGATACGCAGTATTTT,CAWTTGSYTDTQYF
NA,TRBJ2-7,TRBV19,many,TGTGCCAGTAGCCCGGGTCAGGCCAGCTCCTACGAGCAGTACTTC,CASSPGQASSYEQYF
NA,TRBJ1-3,TRBV7-8,many,TGTGCCAGCAGCTTAGCCGAGACAAACACCATATATTTT,CASSLAETNTIYF
NA,TRBJ2-7,TRBV12-3/TRBV12-4,few,TGTGCCAGCAGTTTAGGTCCACTCGGAACATCCTACGAGCAGTACTTC,CASSLGPLGTSYEQYF
NA,TRBJ2-2,TRBV7-6,many,TGTGCCAGCAGCGATTACGGGGCCCCGAGGACCGGGGAGCTGTTTTTT,CASSDYGAPRTGELFF
TRBD2,TRBJ2-3,TRBV11-1,many,TGTGCCAGCAGCCCGGGGGGGTCGGGCACAGATACGCAGTATTTT,CASSPGGSGTDTQYF
NA,TRBJ2-3,TRBV5-1,many,TGCGCCAGCAGCTCGGGTACAGATACGCAGTATTTT,CASSSGTDTQYF
TRBD2,TRBJ2-5,TRBV6-1,few,TGTGCTAGCATTGGACTAGCGGGGGCCGGAGAGACCCAGTACTTC,CASIGLAGAGETQYF
TRBD1,TRBJ2-5,TRBV5-1,few,TGCGCCAGCAGCGCCGACAGGGGGCGCGTAGAGACCCAGTACTTC,CASSADRGRVETQYF
TRBD1,TRBJ2-7,TRBV27,many,TGTGCCAGCAGTTTAGGGACAGGGATTACCTACGAGCAGTACTTC,CASSLGTGITYEQYF